Sequencing of this T cell receptor (beta chain) was carried out in a study of identical twins listed by TCRdb under 2016. The study in broad terms: To test whether fetal clonotypes persist, this study deep-sequenced TCR alpha and beta repertoires from monozygotic twins, from unrelated adults of various ages, and from cord blood. Replicate twin experiments were performed at different times using different library preparation protocols to rule out contamination.

This clonotype was observed many times. This receptor's antigen is unknown. No much larger clone is present one base from it, and per-base qualities are unavailable. Every donor in the study was a healthy Caucasian. Three pairs of female monozygotic twins, all aged roughly 18 to 29 years, were included in the twin cohort. Peripheral blood mononuclear cells were used as the source from which RNA for TCR libraries was isolated. The germline V gene encodes CDR1 SEHNR and CDR2 FQNEAQ (reference sequence). The CDR3 runs 17 amino acids, cysteine and phenylalanine included. The sequence is cut down to CDR3 DNA, 51 bases in frame from base 1. V is clipped by 0 bases and J by 0 bases, and the sequence between their germline boundaries is 9 bases long. The library was generated by 5' RACE. Sequencing was carried out with an Illumina HiSeq 2000. Template switching introduced a universal primer binding site; the final cDNA contained a unique molecular identifier, enabling accurate counting of TCR cDNA molecules. Specific primers in the conserved constant-segment region were used to synthesize first-strand cDNA for TCR alpha and beta chains. Each cDNA library was double barcoded, with a SMART-Mk sample barcode plus Illumina barcodes, to control for contamination. Two successive PCR steps introduced TruSeq adapter sequences along with Illumina sample barcodes. Sequencing of the TCR alpha and beta cDNA libraries was done on the Illumina HiSeq platform using custom primers. Processing in the source paper ran as follows. MiGEC was used to process raw reads and extract unique molecular identifiers, and MiXCR was used to find CDR3 positions. Recombination models were inferred per individual with the repgenHMM and IGoR tools using an EM algorithm. The tcR package in R was used for shared clonotype analysis, with sharing normalized by the product of cloneset sizes. Out-of-frame nonproductive sequences were analyzed to study raw recombination free of thymic and clonal selection effects. TCRdb reworked the public reads: Q25 trimming with fastp, MiXCR clone assembly, productive beta chains retained. Rows matching on CDR3 protein sequence are summarized as one entry with the most common DNA and genes. The V and J calls reflect TCRdb's pipeline rather than the authors' work. Present in this sample are nearly 900,000 distinct CDR3 sequences, more than 9% of which were seen just once. Roughly 1.6% of the sample rests with the top ten.

What the study reported, not specific to this receptor: Compared with coincidental sharing between unrelated individuals, out-of-frame TCR alpha sequences shared between twins had an excess of sequences with low generation probability. Because the same donors could not be followed over many years, conclusions were based on cross-sectional statistical analysis. Zero-insertion analyses could be partly confounded by invariant T cells such as MAIT and iNKT, although diverse VJ usage argued against such confounding for most clonotypes. In monozygotic twins, recombination models systematically underestimated out-of-frame TCR alpha sharing, but the models matched the sharing seen between unrelated individuals. Abundant cord blood beta clonotypes carried fewer insertions; young adult naive repertoires showed a weaker similar trend, while memory repertoires showed none. Excess twin sharing in beta out-of-frame sequences was weaker because fewer shared sequences lowered the signal-to-noise ratio.

These data also featured in a second study, about yellow fever vaccine responses in identical twins. The second source states: According to the authors, the vaccine-induced T cell response in identical twins seemed to be partly convergent and partly specific to each individual. The study precisely tracked vaccine-responding T cell clones in identical twins.

Material: PBMCs. This receptor was identified in a woman aged 18-35 years in good health. Recombination joined TRBV7-9 with TRBJ1-6; there is no confident call for the D gene. The CDR3 in this case is CASSLAAAASYNSPLHF. In nucleotide form, the sequence is TGTGCCAGCAGCTTAGCGGCTGCAGCCTCCTATAATTCACCCCTCCACTTT.